This TCR beta chain was identified in a study of blood T cell repertoires in COVID-19. As for the study in general: Acute and convalescent COVID-19 samples came from the United States, Italy and Spain. PBMCs, B-cell-depleted T cells, or T cells were the source of the cDNA or gDNA that made up the material.

This CDR3 region has 12 residues. V was pared by 7 bases and J by 3 bases, with 10 bases between. Germline-derived CDR1 and CDR2 are SNHLY and FYNNEI. TCRdb's table, derived via immunoSEQ multiplex PCR, lists solely in-frame clones and lacks some. The repertoire holds 150,000 or so clones, with approximately 83% as singletons. Sequenced material: peripheral blood. V gene TRBV2 combines with J gene TRBJ2-7, with TRBD1 as a possible D gene (6 bases). This TCR derives from a woman aged 60-75 years with acute or convalescent COVID-19. CDR3 region: CASTGHHYEQYF. The CDR3 region has the DNA TGTGCCAGCACGGGACACCACTACGAGCAGTACTTC.